The clone carrying this T cell receptor beta chain was observed many times. Its antigen is unknown. Each CDR3 protein is one row after TCRdb ran MiXCR on the RT-PCR reads. The sample shows more than 150,000 distinct CDR3 sequences, about 9% of them seen only once. These data belong to a study of response to subunit inactivated influenza vaccine. Study-wide points: The authors offered the suggestion that each seasonal influenza vaccination recruits few new T cells.

Germline assignment: CDR1 SGHTA and CDR2 FQGTGA. Trimming left V 4 bases short and J 2 bases short, with 6 bases between. CDR3 length equals 14 residues. This receptor was identified in a man aged 45-65 years who received an inactivated influenza vaccine. V is TRBV7-3 and J is TRBJ1-6; perhaps TRBD1 as D (5 bases). This specimen was non-naive T cells sorted from PBMCs, taken on the day of vaccination. The CDR3 sequence is CASSWGAYNSPLHF. For the CDR3, the DNA is TGTGCCAGCAGCTGGGGCGCCTATAATTCACCCCTCCACTTT.